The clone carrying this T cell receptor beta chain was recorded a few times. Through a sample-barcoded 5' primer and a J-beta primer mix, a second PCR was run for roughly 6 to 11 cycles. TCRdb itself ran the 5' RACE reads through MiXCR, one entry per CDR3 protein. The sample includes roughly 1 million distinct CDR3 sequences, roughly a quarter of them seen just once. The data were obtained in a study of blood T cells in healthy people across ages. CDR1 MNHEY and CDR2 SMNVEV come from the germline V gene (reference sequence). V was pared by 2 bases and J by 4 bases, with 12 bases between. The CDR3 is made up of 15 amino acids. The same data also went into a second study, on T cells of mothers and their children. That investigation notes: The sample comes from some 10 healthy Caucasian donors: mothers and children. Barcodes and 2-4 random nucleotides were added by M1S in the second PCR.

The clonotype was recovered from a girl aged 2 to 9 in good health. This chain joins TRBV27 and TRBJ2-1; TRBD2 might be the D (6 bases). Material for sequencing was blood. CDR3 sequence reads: CASSLQAGPYNEQFF. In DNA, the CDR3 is TGTGCCAGCAGTTTACAAGCGGGCCCATACAATGAGCAGTTCTTC.